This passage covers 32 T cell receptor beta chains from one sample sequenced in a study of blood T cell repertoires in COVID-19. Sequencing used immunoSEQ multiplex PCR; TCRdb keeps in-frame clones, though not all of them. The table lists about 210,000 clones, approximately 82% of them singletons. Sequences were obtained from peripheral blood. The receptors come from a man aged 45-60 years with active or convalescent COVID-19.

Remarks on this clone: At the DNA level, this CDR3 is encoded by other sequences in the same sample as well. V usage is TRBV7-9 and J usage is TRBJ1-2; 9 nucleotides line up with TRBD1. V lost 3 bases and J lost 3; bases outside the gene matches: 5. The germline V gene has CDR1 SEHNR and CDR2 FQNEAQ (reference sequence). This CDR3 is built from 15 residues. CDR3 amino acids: CASSLGQGLDYGYTF. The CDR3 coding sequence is TGTGCCAGCAGCTTGGGACAGGGTTTAGACTATGGCTACACCTTC.

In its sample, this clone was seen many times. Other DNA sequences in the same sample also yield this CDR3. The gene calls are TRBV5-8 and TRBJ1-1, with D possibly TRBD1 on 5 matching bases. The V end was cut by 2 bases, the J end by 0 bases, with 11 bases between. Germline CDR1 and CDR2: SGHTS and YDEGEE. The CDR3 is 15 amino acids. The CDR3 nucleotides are TGTGCCAGCAGCTTTAGCAGGGTGTTGAACACTGAAGCTTTCTTT. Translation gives CASSFSRVLNTEAFF.

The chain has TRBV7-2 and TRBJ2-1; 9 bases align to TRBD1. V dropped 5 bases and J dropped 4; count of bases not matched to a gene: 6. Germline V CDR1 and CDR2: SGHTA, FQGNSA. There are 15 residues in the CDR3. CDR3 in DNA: TGTGCCAGCAGCGCTGACAGGGGGGAATACAATGAGCAGTTCTTC. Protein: CASSADRGEYNEQFF.

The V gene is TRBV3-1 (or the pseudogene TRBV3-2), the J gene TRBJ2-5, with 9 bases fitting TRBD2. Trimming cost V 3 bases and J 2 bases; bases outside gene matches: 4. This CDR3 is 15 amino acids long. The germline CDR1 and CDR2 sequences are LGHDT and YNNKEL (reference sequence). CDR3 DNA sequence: TGTGCCAGCAGCCAGGCTAGCGGGGATCAAGAGACCCAGTACTTC. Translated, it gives CASSQASGDQETQYF.

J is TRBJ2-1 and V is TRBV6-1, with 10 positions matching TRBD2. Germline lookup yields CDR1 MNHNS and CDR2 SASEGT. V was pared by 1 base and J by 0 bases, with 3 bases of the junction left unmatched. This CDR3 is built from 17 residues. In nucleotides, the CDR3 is TGTGCCAGCAGTGAAGAGGCTAGCGGGAGCTCCTACAATGAGCAGTTCTTC. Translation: CASSEEASGSSYNEQFF.

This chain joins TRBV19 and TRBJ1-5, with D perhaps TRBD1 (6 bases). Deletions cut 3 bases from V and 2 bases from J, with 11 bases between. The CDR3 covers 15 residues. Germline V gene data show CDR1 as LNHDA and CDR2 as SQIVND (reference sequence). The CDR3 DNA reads TGTGCCAGTAGTATTCAGGGGCTGGGCAATCAGCCCCAGCATTTT. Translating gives CASSIQGLGNQPQHF.

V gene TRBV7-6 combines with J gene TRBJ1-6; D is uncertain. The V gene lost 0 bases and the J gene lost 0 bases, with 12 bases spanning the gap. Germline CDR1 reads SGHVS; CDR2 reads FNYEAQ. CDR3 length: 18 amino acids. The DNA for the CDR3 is TGTGCCAGCAGCTTAGCGTCGGGTGGGAGCTCCTATAATTCACCCCTCCACTTT. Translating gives CASSLASGGSSYNSPLHF.

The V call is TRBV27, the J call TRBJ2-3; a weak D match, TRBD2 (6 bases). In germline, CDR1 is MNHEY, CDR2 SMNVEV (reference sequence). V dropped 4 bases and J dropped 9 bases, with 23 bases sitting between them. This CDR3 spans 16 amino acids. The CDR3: CASSSTRDSPRQTQYF. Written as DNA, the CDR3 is TGTGCCAGCAGTTCAACCCGGGACTCCCCCAGACAGACGCAGTATTTT.

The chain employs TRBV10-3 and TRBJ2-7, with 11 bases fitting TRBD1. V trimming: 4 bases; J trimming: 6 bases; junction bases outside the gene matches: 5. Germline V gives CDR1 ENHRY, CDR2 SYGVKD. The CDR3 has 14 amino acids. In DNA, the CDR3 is TGTGCCATCAGTGCCCGGACAGGGGGCGGCGAGCAGTACGTC. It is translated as CAISARTGGGEQYV.

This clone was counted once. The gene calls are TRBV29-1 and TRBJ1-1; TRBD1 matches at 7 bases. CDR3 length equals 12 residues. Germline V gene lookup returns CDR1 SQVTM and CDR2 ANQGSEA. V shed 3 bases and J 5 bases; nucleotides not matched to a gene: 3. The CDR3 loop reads CSVDLQGTEAFF. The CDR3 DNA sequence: TGCAGCGTTGACTTACAGGGGACTGAAGCTTTCTTT.

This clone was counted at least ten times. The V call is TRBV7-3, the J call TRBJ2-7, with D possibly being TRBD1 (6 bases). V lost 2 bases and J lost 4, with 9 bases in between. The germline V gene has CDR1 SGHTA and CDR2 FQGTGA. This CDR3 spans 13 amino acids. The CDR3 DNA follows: TGTGCCAGCAGCTTACAAGGGGGTTACGAGCAGTACTTC. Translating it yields CASSLQGGYEQYF.

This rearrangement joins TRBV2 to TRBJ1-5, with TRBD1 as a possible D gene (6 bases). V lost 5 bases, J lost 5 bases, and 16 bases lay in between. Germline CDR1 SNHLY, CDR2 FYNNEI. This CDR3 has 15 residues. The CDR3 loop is CASSWDTPRDQPQHF. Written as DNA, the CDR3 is TGTGCCAGCAGTTGGGACACCCCGAGGGATCAGCCCCAGCATTTT.

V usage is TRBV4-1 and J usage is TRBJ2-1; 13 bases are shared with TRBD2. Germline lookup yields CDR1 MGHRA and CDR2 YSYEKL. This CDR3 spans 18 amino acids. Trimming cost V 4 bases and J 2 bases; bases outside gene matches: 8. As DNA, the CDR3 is TGCGCCAGCAGCCCACCACTAGCGGGAGGGCCCCCCTACAATGAGCAGTTCTTC. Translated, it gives CASSPPLAGGPPYNEQFF.

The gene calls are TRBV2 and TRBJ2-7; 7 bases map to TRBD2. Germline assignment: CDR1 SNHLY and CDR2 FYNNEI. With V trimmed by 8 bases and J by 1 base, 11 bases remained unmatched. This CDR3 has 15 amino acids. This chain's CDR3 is CASRPGGAPSYEQYF. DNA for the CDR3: TGTGCCAGCCGTCCGGGGGGAGCCCCTTCCTACGAGCAGTACTTC.

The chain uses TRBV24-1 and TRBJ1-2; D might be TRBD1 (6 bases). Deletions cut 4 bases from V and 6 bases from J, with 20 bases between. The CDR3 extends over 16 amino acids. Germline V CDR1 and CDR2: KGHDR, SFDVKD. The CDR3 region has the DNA TGTGCCACCAGTGACCCGAAGGTAGGGGGGGCAGATGGCTACACCTTC. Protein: CATSDPKVGGADGYTF.

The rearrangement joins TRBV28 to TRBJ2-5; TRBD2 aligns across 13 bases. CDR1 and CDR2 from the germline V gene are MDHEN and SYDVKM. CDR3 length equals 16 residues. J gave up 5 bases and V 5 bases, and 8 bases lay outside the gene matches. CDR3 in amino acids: CASSQGLAGVAETQYF. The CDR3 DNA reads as TGTGCCAGCAGTCAAGGACTAGCGGGAGTTGCGGAGACCCAGTACTTC.

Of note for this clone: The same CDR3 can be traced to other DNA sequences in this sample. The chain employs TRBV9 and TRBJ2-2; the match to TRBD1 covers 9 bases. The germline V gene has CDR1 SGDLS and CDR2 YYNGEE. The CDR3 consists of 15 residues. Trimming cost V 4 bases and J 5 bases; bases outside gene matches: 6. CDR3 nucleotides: TGTGCCAGCAGCCCTAGACAGGGGGATACCGGGGAGCTGTTTTTT. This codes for CASSPRQGDTGELFF.

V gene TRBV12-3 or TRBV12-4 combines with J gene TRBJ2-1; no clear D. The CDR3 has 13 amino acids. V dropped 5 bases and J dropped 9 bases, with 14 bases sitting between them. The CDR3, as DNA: TGTGCCAGCAGTCCGACTGAGGTCGGTGAGCAGTTCTTC. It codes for CASSPTEVGEQFF.

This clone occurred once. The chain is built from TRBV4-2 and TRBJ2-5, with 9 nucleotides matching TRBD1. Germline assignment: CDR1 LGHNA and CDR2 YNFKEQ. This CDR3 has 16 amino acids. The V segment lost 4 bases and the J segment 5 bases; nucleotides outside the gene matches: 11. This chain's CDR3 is CASSPTAGTGYETQYF. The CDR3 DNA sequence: TGTGCCAGCAGCCCAACTGCCGGGACAGGGTATGAGACCCAGTACTTC.

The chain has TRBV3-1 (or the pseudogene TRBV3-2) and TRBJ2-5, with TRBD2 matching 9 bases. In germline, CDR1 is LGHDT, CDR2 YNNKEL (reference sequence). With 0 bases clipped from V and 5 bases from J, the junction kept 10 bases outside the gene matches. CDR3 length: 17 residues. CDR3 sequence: CASSQDYGGGAMETQYF. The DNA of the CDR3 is TGTGCCAGCAGCCAAGATTACGGCGGGGGGGCGATGGAGACCCAGTACTTC.

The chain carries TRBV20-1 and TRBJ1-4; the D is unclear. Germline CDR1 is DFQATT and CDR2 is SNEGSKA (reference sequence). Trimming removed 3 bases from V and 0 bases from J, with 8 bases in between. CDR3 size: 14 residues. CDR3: CSASSPATNEKLFF. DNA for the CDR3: TGCAGTGCTAGTAGCCCCGCAACTAATGAAAAACTGTTTTTT.

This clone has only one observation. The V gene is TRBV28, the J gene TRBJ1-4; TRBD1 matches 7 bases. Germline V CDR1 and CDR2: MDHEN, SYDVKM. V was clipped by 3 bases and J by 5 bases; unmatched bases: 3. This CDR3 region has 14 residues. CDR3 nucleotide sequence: TGTGCCAGCAGTTTGGCAGGGGGAAATGAAAAACTGTTTTTT. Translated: CASSLAGGNEKLFF.

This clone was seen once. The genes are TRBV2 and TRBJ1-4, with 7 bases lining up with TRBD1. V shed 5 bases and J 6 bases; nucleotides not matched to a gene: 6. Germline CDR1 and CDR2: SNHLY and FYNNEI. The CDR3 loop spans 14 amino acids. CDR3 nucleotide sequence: TGTGCCAGCAGTCGACAGGGTTGGGATGAAAAACTGTTTTTT. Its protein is CASSRQGWDEKLFF. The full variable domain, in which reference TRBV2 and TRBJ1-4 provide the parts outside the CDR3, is EPEVTQTPSHQVTQMGQEVILRCVPISNHLYFYWYRQILGQKVEFLVSFYNNEISEKSEIFDDQFSVERPDGSNFTLKIRSTKLEDSAMYFCASSRQGWDEKLFFGSGTQLSVL.

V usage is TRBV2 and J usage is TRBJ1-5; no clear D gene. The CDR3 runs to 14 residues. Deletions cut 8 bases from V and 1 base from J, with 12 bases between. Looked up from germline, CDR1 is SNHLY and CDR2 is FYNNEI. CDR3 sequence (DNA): TGTGCCAGCGCCCCTTGGGAGAGCAATCAGCCCCAGCATTTT. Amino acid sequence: CASAPWESNQPQHF.

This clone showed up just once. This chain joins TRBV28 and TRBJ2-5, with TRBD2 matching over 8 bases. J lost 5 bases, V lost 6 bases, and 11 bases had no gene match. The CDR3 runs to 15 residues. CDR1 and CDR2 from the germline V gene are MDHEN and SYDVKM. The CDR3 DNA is TGTGCCAGCAGACCCACCGGGACTAGTGTTGAGACCCAGTACTTC. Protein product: CASRPTGTSVETQYF.

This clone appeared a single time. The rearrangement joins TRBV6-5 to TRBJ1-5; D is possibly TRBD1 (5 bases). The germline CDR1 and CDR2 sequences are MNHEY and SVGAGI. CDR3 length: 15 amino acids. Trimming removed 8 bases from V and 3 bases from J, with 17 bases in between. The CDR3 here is CASSPRTPDNQPQHF. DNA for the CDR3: TGTGCCAGCTCCCCCCGGACACCCGACAATCAGCCCCAGCATTTT.

For the CDR3, the DNA is TGTGCCAGCAGCTCAGGGGGAGTTGGGACAGATACGCAGTATTTT. Translated, it gives CASSSGGVGTDTQYF. The chain carries TRBV5-4 and TRBJ2-3; 7 positions match TRBD1. CDR1 and CDR2 from the germline V gene are SGHNT and YYREEE (reference sequence). Trimming removed 3 bases from V and 3 bases from J; junction bases left unmatched: 7. This CDR3 is built from 15 residues.

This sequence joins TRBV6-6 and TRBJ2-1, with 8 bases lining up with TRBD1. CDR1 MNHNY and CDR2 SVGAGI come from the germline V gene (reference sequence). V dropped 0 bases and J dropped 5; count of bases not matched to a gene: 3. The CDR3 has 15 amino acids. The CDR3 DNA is TGTGCCAGCAGTTACTCTATGGACAGGGACAATGAGCAGTTCTTC. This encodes CASSYSMDRDNEQFF.

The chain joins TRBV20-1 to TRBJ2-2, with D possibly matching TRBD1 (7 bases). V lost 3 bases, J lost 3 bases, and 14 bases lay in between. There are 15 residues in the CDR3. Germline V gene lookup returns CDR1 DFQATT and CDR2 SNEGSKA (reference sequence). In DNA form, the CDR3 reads TGCAGTGCTAGTCAGGGGGGAGGATACACCGGGGAGCTGTTTTTT. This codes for CSASQGGGYTGELFF.

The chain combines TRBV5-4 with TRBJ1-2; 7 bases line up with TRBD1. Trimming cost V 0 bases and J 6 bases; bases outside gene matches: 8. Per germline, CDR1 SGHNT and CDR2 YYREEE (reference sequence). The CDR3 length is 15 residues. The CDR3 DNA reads TGTGCCAGCAGCTTGGCCAAGGCAGGGGGAGATGGCTACACCTTC. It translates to CASSLAKAGGDGYTF.

Here the CDR3 reads CASSPPQGLYNSPLHF. DNA for the CDR3: TGTGCCAGCTCACCTCCGCAGGGACTCTATAATTCACCCCTCCACTTT. The rearrangement links TRBV18 to TRBJ1-6; a possible D gene is TRBD1 (5 bases). V was cut by 3 bases and J by 3 bases, with 12 bases left in between. The CDR3 has 16 amino acids. Germline CDR1 and CDR2: KGHSH and LQKENI.

CDR3 DNA: TGTGCCAGCAGCTTGGGGCCACAGGGAACAGATACGCAGTATTTT. This sequence encodes CASSLGPQGTDTQYF. V and J are TRBV5-6 and TRBJ2-3; a possible D gene is TRBD1 (6 bases). This CDR3 has 15 residues. From germline, CDR1 is SGHDT and CDR2 YYEEEE. Trimming took 0 bases from V and 3 from J, leaving 11 bases between them. The complete variable domain, with remaining parts taken from reference TRBV5-6 and TRBJ2-3, reads DAGVTQSPTHLIKTRGQQVTLRCSPKSGHDTVSWYQQALGQGPQFIFQYYEEEERQRGNFPDRFSGHQFPNYSSELNVNALLLGDSALYLCASSLGPQGTDTQYFGPGTRLTVL.